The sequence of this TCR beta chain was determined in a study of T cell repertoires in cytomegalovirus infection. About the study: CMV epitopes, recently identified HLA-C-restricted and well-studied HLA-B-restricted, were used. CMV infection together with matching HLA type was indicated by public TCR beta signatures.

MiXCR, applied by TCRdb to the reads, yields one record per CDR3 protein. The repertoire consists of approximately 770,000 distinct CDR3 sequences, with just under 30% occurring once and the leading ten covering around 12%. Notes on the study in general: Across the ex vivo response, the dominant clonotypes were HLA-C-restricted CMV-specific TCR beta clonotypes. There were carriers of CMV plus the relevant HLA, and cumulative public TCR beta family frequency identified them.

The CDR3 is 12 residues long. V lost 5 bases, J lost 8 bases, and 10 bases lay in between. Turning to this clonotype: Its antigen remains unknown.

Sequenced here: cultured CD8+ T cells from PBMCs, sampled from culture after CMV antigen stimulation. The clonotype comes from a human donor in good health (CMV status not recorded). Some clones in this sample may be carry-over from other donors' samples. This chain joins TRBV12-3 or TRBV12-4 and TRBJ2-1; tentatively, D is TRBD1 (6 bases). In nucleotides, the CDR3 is TGTGCCAGCAGTCCAGGGGACCATGAGCAGTTCTTC. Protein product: CASSPGDHEQFF.